This T cell receptor (beta chain) was sequenced for a study of T cell responses to AZD1222 COVID-19 vaccine. Clones were sequenced by immunoSEQ multiplex PCR, and TCRdb holds only the in-frame ones, with some missing. The repertoire holds some 140,000 clones, with roughly 90% as singletons. Trimming left V 1 base short and J 0 bases short, with 7 bases between. CDR3 length: 14 residues. Looked up from germline, CDR1 is GTSNPN and CDR2 is SVGIG (reference sequence). The chain recombines TRBV30 with TRBJ2-1; the D is unclear. Sequenced here: peripheral blood, sampled on day 0 of AZD1222 vaccination. This TCR was recovered from an adult in good health. CDR3 sequence reads: CAWSGPSSYNEQFF. Here the CDR3 DNA reads TGTGCCTGGAGTGGTCCTAGCTCCTACAATGAGCAGTTCTTC.